The TCR beta chain described here comes from a study of regulatory T cells in long-lasting Graves disease. Study outcomes and limitations: Newly diagnosed disease favored TRBV20-1 and TRBJ2-1 over persistent disease.

For this clonotype: Its specificity is not known.

The authors built TCR beta libraries using iRepertoire HTBI primers and Arm-PCR of CDR3 regions. TCRdb re-called the multiplex PCR reads through MiXCR, storing one row per CDR3 protein. There are 510,000 or so distinct CDR3 sequences in the sample; around 13% occur only once, and 8% to 10% lies in the top ten. V shed 11 bases and J shed 3 bases, with 8 bases lying between them. This CDR3 region has 11 residues. The germline V gene encodes CDR1 MNHNS and CDR2 SASEGT. Time point of the sample: newly diagnosed GD, antithyroid drugs for less than 3 months. PBMC-extracted RNA yielded the TCR library. These records were also assigned to another study, of T cells in Graves' hyperthyroidism and ophthalmopathy. This second report adds: TCR CDR3 regions were first amplified by RT-PCR with HTBI primers. Researchers found most expanded thyroid clonotypes above 0.001 in blood as well.

The chain uses TRBV6-1 and TRBJ2-1; D uncertain. This sample comprised peripheral blood mononuclear cells (PBMCs), obtained at new diagnosis, from a patient treated with antithyroid drugs. This sequence was found in a woman aged 25 to 39 with Graves disease. The DNA for the CDR3 is TGTGCCGACACTCTCTACAATGAGCAGTTCTTC. Its translation: CADTLYNEQFF.